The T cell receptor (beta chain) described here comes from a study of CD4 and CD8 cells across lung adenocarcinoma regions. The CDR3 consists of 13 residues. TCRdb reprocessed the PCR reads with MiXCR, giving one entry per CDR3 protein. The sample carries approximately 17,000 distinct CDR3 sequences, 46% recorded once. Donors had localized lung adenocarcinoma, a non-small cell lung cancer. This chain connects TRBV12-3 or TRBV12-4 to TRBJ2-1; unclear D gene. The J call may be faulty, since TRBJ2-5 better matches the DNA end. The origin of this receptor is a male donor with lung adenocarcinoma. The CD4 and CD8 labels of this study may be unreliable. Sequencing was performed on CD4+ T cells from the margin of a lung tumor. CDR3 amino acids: CASSRPVVETQYF. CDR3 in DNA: TGTGCCAGCAGTCGACCCGTTGTAGAGACCCAGTACTTC.